This T cell receptor beta chain derives from a study of CD8+CD57+ T cells in acquired aplastic anemia. Study-level background: Across the sorted CD4+ and CD8+ cells, DNA amounts averaged around 3.2 ug. Findings and caveats of the study: Patients and healthy controls showed no significant CD8+ Simpson's diversity difference. The same twenty-nine CD8+ CDR3 sequences occurred in patients and in controls.

This clonotype was recorded a few times. Its matching antigen is unknown. CD8+CD57+ cell expansion, shown by flow cytometry, had occurred in the patients selected for sequencing. Severe acquired aplastic anemia was diagnosed in all patients. The use of genomic DNA as template underpinned the TCR beta VDJ and CDR3 profiling. Via MiXCR, TCRdb re-called the reads, giving one row per CDR3 protein. The table has around 130,000 distinct CDR3 sequences, 50% to 60% seen once. J gave up 0 bases and V 5 bases, and 7 bases lay outside the gene matches. This CDR3 spans 17 amino acids. Germline assignment: CDR1 SGDLS and CDR2 YYNGEE.

V and J are TRBV9 and TRBJ2-6; TRBD1 aligns across 8 bases. Material for sequencing was sorted CD4+, CD8+, or CD8+CD57+ T cells (not recorded which) from PBMCs. The receptor comes from a human donor with aplastic anemia. The DNA of the CDR3 is TGTGCCAGCAGGGGACAGGCTACCGGCTCTGGGGCCAACGTCCTGACTTTC. This encodes CASRGQATGSGANVLTF.